This T cell receptor beta chain derives from a study of cytomegalovirus exposure and HLA in healthy donors (dated by TCRdb to the late 2010s). For the wider study: An earlier analysis of several hundred of the donors reported roughly 300 Gb of sequence data and 95 million to 120 million unique TCR beta sequences obtained from roughly 180 million T cells. An early release covering roughly 640 HLA-typed donors comprised around 300 gigabases of sequencing data and around 86 million unique TCR sequences. Among the roughly 400 genotyped donors, around 81% belonged to the genetic ancestry cluster associated with self-reported Caucasian donors. The study aimed to test whether signatures of past pathogen exposure could be identified by cataloging public T cell receptors. Using immunosequencing, the study profiled T cell repertoires from about 610 subjects and related those repertoires to cytomegalovirus serostatus. Along with the approximately 600-subject first cohort, a separate validation cohort of around 110 different subjects was used. To predict cytomegalovirus infection status, the study combined high-throughput TCR immunosequencing, statistical association of individual TCRs with disease status, and machine learning. A later analysis re-analyzed previously published TCR beta repertoires from 650 to 800 donors and added high-resolution HLA genotyping to study TCR occurrence patterns. Rather than using new phenotypic data, the later analysis identified candidate immune exposures from TCR beta sequences and from how often those sequences occurred across donors. An earlier analysis of several hundred of the donors applied high-throughput TCR beta sequencing to assess whether each TCR beta V gene segment acted as functional or pseudogenic. Donor age, sex, ethnicity and CMV serostatus were compiled alongside the repertoire data. A later genetic analysis used genome-wide SNP genotypes for about 65% of the 666 donors, treating that subset as a discovery cohort. All discovery cohort repertoires had been generated on a single sequencing platform. HLA typing covered class I and class II loci at four-digit resolution. The number of donors typed differed by locus, with roughly 629-640 for A, B, C, DRB1 and DQB1, around 500 for DQA1, approximately 570 for DPA1, and 400 to 490 for DPB1. Four to six DR-DQ haplotypes were handled as single units for association and clustering, since linkage in the cohort was strong. Across approximately 400 genotyped donors of the cohort, an average of approximately 240,000 unique TCR beta nucleotide sequences per donor were sequenced, and 15% to 20% of those sequences were non-productive.

The germline V gene yields SGHVS for CDR1 and FQNEAQ for CDR2. Trimming at the junction amounts to 1 base on V and 8 bases on J, and the germline ends lie 15 bases apart. The CDR3 sequence holds 15 residues, the cysteine and phenylalanine included. The sequence is cut down to CDR3 DNA, 45 bases in frame from base 1. The library was obtained by the immunoSEQ multiplex PCR assay. The multiplex PCR relied on a mix of 60 forward primers for TCR Vbeta segments and 13 reverse primers for TCR Jbeta segments. A multiplex PCR assay on genomic DNA amplified the CDR3 region of rearranged TCR beta genes. The amplified TCR beta libraries were sequenced on the Illumina HiSeq System as 87-base-pair reads. The original methods were these. In a later analysis, 77 million or so unique TCR beta chains were counted across the roughly 670 repertoires, and roughly 9.9 million of these chains were shared by at least two donors. A nearest-neighbor algorithm error-corrected the raw reads and collapsed the reads into unique sequences, merging closely related sequences to remove PCR and sequencing errors. V, D and J gene segments were assigned by aligning CDR3 sequences to IMGT reference sequences. For a sequence to be retained, a match of at least six nucleotides to both a V gene segment and a J gene segment was required. A rearrangement was called productive if the CDR3 had no stop codons and remained in frame with V and J, and every other rearrangement was called non-productive. CDR3 was defined by IMGT convention, running from the second conserved V-encoded cysteine to the conserved J-encoded phenylalanine. Sequences without an unambiguous match to a single V gene segment were excluded from the earlier analysis of about 600 of the donors. In an earlier analysis of several hundred of the donors, V segments were called functional above 56.7% productive rearrangements and were called segregating when the between-donor standard deviation exceeded 5%. To diagnose cytomegalovirus status from the catalog of TCR beta chain sequences, a statistical classification framework was built. V and J gene assignment, in a later analysis, came from comparing TCR nucleotide sequences with IMGT/GENE-DB human TR gene sequences. A later analysis assigned CDR3 sequences and most-parsimonious VDJ recombination scenarios with the TCRdist pipeline. In a later analysis, each TCR beta chain was defined by its CDR3 amino acid sequence together with its V-gene family, and reads lacking a unique V-gene family were excluded. In a later analysis, 450 to 600 highly shared, low-generation-probability nucleotide sequences were removed to address suspected cross-contamination and a sequencing artifact. In a later analysis, a clonal expansion index was calculated for each public chain from normalized within-repertoire ranks of inferred template counts. A later analysis computed generation probabilities with a VDJ recombination model fitted to out-of-frame rearrangements, and checked the results against IGoR. In a later analysis, hypergeometric tests were used to score TCR-TCR, TCR-HLA and TCR-CMV co-occurrence, with a repertoire-size bias correction applied to TCR pairs. False discovery rates were estimated in a later analysis by permuting HLA or CMV assignments 20 times. In a later analysis, co-occurring TCRs were grouped using DBSCAN, and TCRdist sequence similarity was added for clustering within HLA-allele-positive subsets. For co-occurrence clustering, repertoires with fewer than 30,000 or more than 120,000 public chains were excluded, along with about five repertoires with anomalous nucleotide sharing. TCRdb provides this immuneACCESS table in a form limited to in-frame rearrangements. Some clones are lacking; in checked studies, under half of them reflect an unresolved V gene, and why the rest are absent is not known. V and J calls and clone size follow that table, whereas D and trimming were derived from the DNA. The sample yields tens of thousands of clones; approximately 75% were counted once. The ten most abundant clones make up roughly an eighth of the sample.

In total, roughly 670 healthy bone marrow donors made up the cohort. At the time of sampling, every cohort member was nominally healthy, though immune exposures that went unrecorded were likely present. The donor tested CMV seropositive, placing the donor among the roughly 300 seropositive members of the cohort. A peripheral blood sample was collected from each donor, and TCR beta sequencing was performed on peripheral blood mononuclear cells. The Qiagen DNeasy Blood Extraction Kit was used to extract genomic DNA from the blood cell samples. General study outcomes and caveats: Sequencing depth was assumed to be roughly uniform across donors in the presence/absence analyses, though that assumption may not hold. A further reported finding was that TCR beta sequences accurately predicted the HLA-A and HLA-B alleles for most subjects in the first cohort. While some public TCRs were present in many individuals, most TCR sequences turned up only very rarely across donors. In a later analysis, several top co-occurrence clusters were reported to appear linked to parvovirus B19, influenza, CMV and Epstein-Barr virus. A later genetic analysis associated a missense DCLRE1C variant with V-gene and J-gene trimming of TCR beta chains, and an independent cohort replicated the association. CMV serostatus was the only immune exposure information available for the cohort. Broadly in line with IMGT annotations, most TCR beta V segments showed up in productive rearrangements about 90% or about 30% of the time in an earlier analysis of around 550 of the donors. Linkage disequilibrium might explain the correlated functional status among segregating V segments, but an unknown experimental factor could not be excluded. The study listed 150 to 200 TCR beta chains as associated with cytomegalovirus. In a later analysis, about 17,000 TCR beta sequences were associated with specific HLA alleles at a false discovery rate of 0.05. The 87-base-pair reads could not distinguish some IMGT-functional V segments, including TRBV6-2 and TRBV6-3, so those segments were excluded. Assigning TCR associations to individual alleles was difficult when HLA alleles, especially DR and DQ, strongly co-occurred. In a later analysis, the rate of TCR association differed among HLA loci, with DRB1 alleles having the most associated TCRs and HLA-C alleles having the fewest. In a later analysis, HLA-associated TCR beta chains were found to be more clonally expanded and to have lower generation probabilities than equally common non-associated chains. The cohort was sequenced for TCR beta chains only, and without alpha or paired-chain data the features that could be detected were limited. Because some donors lacked HLA typing at each locus, the association tests relied only on the typed subset. Cytomegalovirus status was reported to be diagnosed by the classifier with high specificity and sensitivity in both the original and validation cohorts. The authors suggested that the approach could potentially be generalized to other disease states and immunological phenotypes. A later analysis found that most CMV-associated TCR beta chains appeared HLA-restricted, with HLA associations seemingly driven largely by CMV exposure. Because counts were too low, about 18 rarely observed V segments, including chromosome 9 orphons, were left out of the earlier analysis of roughly 600 of the donors. According to a later genetic analysis, donors in an Asian-associated ancestry cluster had fewer N-insertions in productive TCRs than the approximately 700-donor mean. A group of highly shared sequence variants was considered likely to be a technical artifact of the sequencing pipeline. In vitro tests confirmed that three of the cytomegalovirus-associated TCR beta chains recognize cytomegalovirus antigens.

About this clone: The antigen this receptor binds is unknown. The input lacks base qualities; no much larger clone sits a single base away.

Material for sequencing was PBMCs. The chain links TRBV7-8 with TRBJ2-1; TRBD2 could be the D gene, as 6 bases match. The TCR comes from a woman between 40 and 50 years old in good health and CMV-seropositive. The DNA sequence is as follows: TGTGCCAGCAGCTTAGAGTCTTTACTAGCATATGAGCAGTTCTTC. It encodes CASSLESLLAYEQFF.